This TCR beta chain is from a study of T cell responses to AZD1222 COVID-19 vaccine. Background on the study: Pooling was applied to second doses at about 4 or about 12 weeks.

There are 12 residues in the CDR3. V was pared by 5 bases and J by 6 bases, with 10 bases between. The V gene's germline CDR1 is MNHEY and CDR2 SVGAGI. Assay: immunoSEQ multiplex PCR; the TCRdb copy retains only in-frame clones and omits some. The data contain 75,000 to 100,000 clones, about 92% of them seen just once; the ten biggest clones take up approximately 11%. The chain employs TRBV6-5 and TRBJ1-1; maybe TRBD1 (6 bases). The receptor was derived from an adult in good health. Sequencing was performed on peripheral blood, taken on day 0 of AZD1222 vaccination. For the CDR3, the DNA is TGTGCCAGCAGTCTCCGACAGGCTGAAGCTTTCTTT. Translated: CASSLRQAEAFF.